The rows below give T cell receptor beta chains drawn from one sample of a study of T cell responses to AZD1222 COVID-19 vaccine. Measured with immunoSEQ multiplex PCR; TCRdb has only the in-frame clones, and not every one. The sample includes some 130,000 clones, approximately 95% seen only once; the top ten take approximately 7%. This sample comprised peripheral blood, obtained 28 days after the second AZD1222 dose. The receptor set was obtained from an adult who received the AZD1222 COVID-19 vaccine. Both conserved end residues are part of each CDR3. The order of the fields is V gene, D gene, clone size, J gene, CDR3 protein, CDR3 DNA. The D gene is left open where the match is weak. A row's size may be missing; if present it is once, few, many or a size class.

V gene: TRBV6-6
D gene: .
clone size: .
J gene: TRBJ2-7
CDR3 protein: CASSVGREREQYF
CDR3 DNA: TGTGCCAGCAGTGTTGGCAGGGAGAGGGAGCAGTACTTC

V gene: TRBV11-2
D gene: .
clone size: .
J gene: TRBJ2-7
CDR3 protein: CASSPSQSYEQYF
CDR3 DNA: TGTGCCAGCAGCCCCTCTCAGTCCTACGAGCAGTACTTC

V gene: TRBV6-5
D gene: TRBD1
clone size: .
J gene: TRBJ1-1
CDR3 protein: CASSTVPDRTEAFF
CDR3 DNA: TGTGCCAGCAGTACCGTCCCGGACAGGACTGAAGCTTTCTTT

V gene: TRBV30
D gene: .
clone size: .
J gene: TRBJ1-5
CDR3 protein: CACAPRGDQPQHF
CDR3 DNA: TGTGCCTGCGCCCCCCGGGGAGATCAGCCCCAGCATTTT

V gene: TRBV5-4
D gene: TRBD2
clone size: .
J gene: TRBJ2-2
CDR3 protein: CASSAGVSTGELFF
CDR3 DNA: TGTGCCAGCAGCGCGGGGGTCAGCACCGGGGAGCTGTTTTTT

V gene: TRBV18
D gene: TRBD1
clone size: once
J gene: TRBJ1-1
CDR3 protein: CASSPLAGGIQMNTEAFF
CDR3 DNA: TGTGCCAGCTCACCACTTGCAGGGGGAATCCAGATGAACACTGAAGCTTTCTTT

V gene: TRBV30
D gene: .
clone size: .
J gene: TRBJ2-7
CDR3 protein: CAWGRTVWRSF
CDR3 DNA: TGTGCCTGGGGAAGGACGGTCTGGAGGTCCTTC

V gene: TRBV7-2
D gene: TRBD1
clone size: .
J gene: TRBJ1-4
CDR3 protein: CASSLSRDREKLFF
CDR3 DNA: TGTGCCAGCAGCTTGTCCCGGGACAGGGAAAAACTGTTTTTT

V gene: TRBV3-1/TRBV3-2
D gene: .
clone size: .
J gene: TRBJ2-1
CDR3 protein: CASSPRGSEQFF
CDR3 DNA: TGTGCCAGCAGCCCGCGGGGAAGTGAGCAGTTCTTC

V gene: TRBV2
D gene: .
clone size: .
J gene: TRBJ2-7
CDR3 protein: CASSEGFGTPNEQYF
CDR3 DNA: TGTGCCAGCAGTGAAGGATTCGGGACACCCAACGAGCAGTACTTC

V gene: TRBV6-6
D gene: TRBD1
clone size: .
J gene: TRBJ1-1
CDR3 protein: CASSANPGQANTEAFF
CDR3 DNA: TGTGCCAGCAGTGCTAATCCGGGACAGGCGAACACTGAAGCTTTCTTT

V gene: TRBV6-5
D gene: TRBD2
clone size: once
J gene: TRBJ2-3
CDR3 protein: CASTPSGSSTDTQYF
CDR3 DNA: TGTGCCAGCACCCCTAGCGGTTCTAGCACAGATACGCAGTATTTT

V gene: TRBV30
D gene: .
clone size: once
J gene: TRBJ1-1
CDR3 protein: CACGKNTEAFF
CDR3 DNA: TGTGCCTGCGGCAAGAACACTGAAGCTTTCTTT

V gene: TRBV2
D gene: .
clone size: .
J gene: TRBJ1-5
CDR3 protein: CASSEALPGGGQPQHF
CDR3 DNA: TGTGCCAGCAGTGAAGCGCTTCCCGGGGGGGGTCAGCCCCAGCATTTT

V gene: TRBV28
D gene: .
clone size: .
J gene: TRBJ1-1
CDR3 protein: CATLERGTEAFF
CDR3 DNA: TGTGCCACTCTAGAACGTGGCACTGAAGCTTTCTTT

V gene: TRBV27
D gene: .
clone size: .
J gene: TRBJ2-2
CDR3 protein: CASSRPTAGELFF
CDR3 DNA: TGTGCCAGCAGTCGCCCCACAGCTGGGGAGCTGTTTTTT

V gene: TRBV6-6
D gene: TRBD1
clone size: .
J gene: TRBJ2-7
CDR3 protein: CASSAPGQGPYEQYF
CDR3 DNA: TGTGCCAGCAGTGCCCCTGGACAGGGCCCCTACGAGCAGTACTTC

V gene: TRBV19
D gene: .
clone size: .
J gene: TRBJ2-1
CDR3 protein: CASSIWRGLAAPIDNEQFF
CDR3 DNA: TGTGCCAGTAGTATATGGAGGGGGCTAGCGGCCCCCATCGACAATGAGCAGTTCTTC

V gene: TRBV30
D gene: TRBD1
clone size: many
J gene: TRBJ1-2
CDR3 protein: CASHGTANYGYTF
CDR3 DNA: TGTGCCTCTCATGGGACAGCTAACTATGGCTACACCTTC

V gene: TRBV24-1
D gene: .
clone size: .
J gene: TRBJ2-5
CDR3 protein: CATSDLEGAPGLQETQYF
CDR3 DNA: TGTGCCACCAGTGATTTGGAGGGGGCGCCGGGACTTCAAGAGACCCAGTACTTC

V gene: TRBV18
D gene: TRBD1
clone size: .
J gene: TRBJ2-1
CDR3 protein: CASSPIVGGRGYNEQFF
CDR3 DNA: TGTGCCAGCTCACCAATAGTAGGGGGCCGGGGATACAATGAGCAGTTCTTC

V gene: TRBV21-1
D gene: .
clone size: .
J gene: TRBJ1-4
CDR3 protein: CASSNKQGISREKLFF
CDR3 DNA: TGTGCCAGCAGCAATAAACAGGGGATATCAAGGGAAAAACTGTTTTTT

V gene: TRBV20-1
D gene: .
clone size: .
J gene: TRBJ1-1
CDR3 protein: CSASRGRTEAFF
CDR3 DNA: TGCAGTGCTAGTCGAGGTCGCACTGAAGCTTTCTTT

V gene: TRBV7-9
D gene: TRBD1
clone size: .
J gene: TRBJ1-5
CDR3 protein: CASSSYGQGNYSNQPQHF
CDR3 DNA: TGTGCCAGCAGCTCGTACGGACAGGGTAATTATAGCAATCAGCCCCAGCATTTT

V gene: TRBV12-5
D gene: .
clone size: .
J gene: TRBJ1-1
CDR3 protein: CASGYGTNTEAFF
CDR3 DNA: TGTGCTAGTGGCTACGGGACGAACACTGAAGCTTTCTTT

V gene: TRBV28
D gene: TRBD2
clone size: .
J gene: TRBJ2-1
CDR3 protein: CASSLSPSGGLSSEQFF
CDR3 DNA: TGTGCCAGCAGTTTATCGCCTAGCGGGGGCCTTTCAAGCGAGCAGTTCTTC